This T cell receptor beta chain was sequenced for a study of blood T cells in healthy people across ages. The length of the CDR3 is 15 residues. Germline CDR1 is SGHTA and CDR2 is FQGNSA. After removal of 6 bases from V and 0 bases from J, the junction contained 2 bases not matched to a gene. There are many counts of this clonotype. What it binds is unknown. Then a second PCR, running roughly 7 to 11 cycles, was carried out with a sample-barcoded 5' primer and a J-beta primer mix. One entry per CDR3 protein results from TCRdb running MiXCR on the 5' RACE reads. The table has around 1,700,000 distinct CDR3 sequences, about 28% seen once. Study conclusions and caveats: When set beside aged donors, long-lived donors presented more naive CD4+ cells and higher diversity. Underestimates were what the diversity estimates from one million T cells were considered to be.

Each donor's blood draw was approximately 10 milliliters of peripheral blood. The receptor's source is a woman in her twenties or thirties in good health. The sequencing input was blood. The J gene is TRBJ2-6, the V gene TRBV7-2; 7 positions agree with TRBD2. Written as DNA, the CDR3 is TGTGCCAGCAGTACTAGCGACTCTGGGGCCAACGTCCTGACTTTC. It codes for CASSTSDSGANVLTF.